The 5 T cell receptor beta chains reported below all come from one sample, sequenced in a study of shared clonotypes between healthy human individuals. Sequencing used immunoSEQ multiplex PCR; TCRdb keeps in-frame clones, though not all of them. The sample consists of 950,000 to 1,200,000 clones, approximately 80% of them appearing once. Sequenced material: memory CD4+ T cells from PBMCs. Subset meaning: CD45RA-negative fraction. These receptors were collected from a man between 18 and 35 years old in good health. Some clones in this sample may be carry-over from other donors' samples.

The gene calls are TRBV4-2 and TRBJ2-1, with TRBD2 identical over 10 bases. V shed 1 base and J 7 bases; nucleotides not matched to a gene: 7. Germline lookup yields CDR1 LGHNA and CDR2 YNFKEQ. This CDR3 region has 16 residues. CDR3 region: CASSQVVAGGENEQFF. CDR3 in DNA: TGTGCCAGCAGCCAAGTGGTAGCGGGAGGTGAGAATGAGCAGTTCTTC.

This CDR3 is CASSPRVSGETQYF. In nucleotides, the CDR3 is TGTGCCAGCAGCCCACGTGTGAGTGGAGAGACCCAGTACTTC. The chain employs TRBV9 and TRBJ2-5; the D is unclear. CDR1 and CDR2 (germline): SGDLS, YYNGEE. This CDR3 has 14 residues. V was clipped by 4 bases and J by 4 bases, with 14 bases between them.

The chain uses TRBV7-3 and TRBJ2-5; a weak D match, TRBD1 (6 bases). Trimming cost V 8 bases and J 7 bases, with 17 bases left between them. The CDR3 extends over 13 amino acids. CDR1 is SGHTA and CDR2 is FQGTGA in the germline V gene. The CDR3 nucleotides are TGTGCCAGCGGGTCGGGCCCCAGGGGGACCCAGTACTTC. As protein: CASGSGPRGTQYF.

This clone was observed a single time. The chain recombines TRBV11-2 with TRBJ1-2; 9 bases are a match to TRBD1. Losses at the gene ends were 5 bases for V and 4 bases for J; bases not matched to a gene: 11. This CDR3 spans 16 amino acids. Germline assignment: CDR1 SGHAT and CDR2 FQNNGV. The CDR3 protein is CASSPIRQGEGYGYTF. CDR3 in DNA: TGTGCCAGCAGCCCCATCCGACAGGGGGAGGGCTATGGCTACACCTTC.

The chain combines TRBV2 with TRBJ1-2, with D possibly being TRBD1 (6 bases). The V end was cut by 8 bases, the J end by 3 bases, with 25 bases between. CDR3 length: 17 residues. Germline CDR1 SNHLY, CDR2 FYNNEI. In DNA, the CDR3 is TGTGCCAGCCAGGGGTTGGGGAGGCGGAGGAATGACTATGGCTACACCTTC. Translating it yields CASQGLGRRRNDYGYTF.